The sequence of this TCR beta chain was determined in a study of CD4 T cells in relation to SARS-CoV-2 and coronaviruses. Across the study: PBMCs were cultured with antigen for about eleven days before TCR beta sequencing. Controls used an HIV-1 Nef peptide pool or no peptide.

General study findings and limits: The cross-reactivity analysis covered only spike protein, not other viral proteins.

CDR1 GTSNPN and CDR2 SVGIG come from the germline V gene (reference sequence). The CDR3 spans 12 residues. V was cut by 1 base and J by 10 bases, with 14 bases left in between. Before the COVID-19 pandemic, during about 2010-2018, CD4+ T cells were taken from unexposed donors. Isolation of CD4+ T cells took place after about eleven days in culture. With respect to this clone: Its antigen is as yet unknown.

Sequencing was performed with immunoSEQ multiplex PCR; in TCRdb, only in-frame clones are kept and a portion is missing. The sample has under 25,000 clones, roughly 72% seen once; the top ten hold about 17%. This sequence joins TRBV30 and TRBJ2-7; D is ambiguous. The source of this sequence is a human donor in good health. The sequenced sample consisted of CD4+ T cells from PBMCs, cultured in vitro. The CDR3 is CAWSEQRLAQYF. Written as DNA, the CDR3 is TGTGCCTGGAGTGAGCAGAGGTTGGCACAGTACTTC. Supplemented by reference TRBV30 and TRBJ2-7, the full variable domain reads SQTIHQWPATLVQPVGSPLSLECTVEGTSNPNLYWYRQAAGRGLQLLFYSVGIGQISSEVPQNLSASRPQDRQFILSSKKLLLSDSGFYLCAWSEQRLAQYFGPGTRLTVT.